What follows describes a single TCR beta chain. What it binds is unknown. Per sample, a minimum of 6.5 million PBMCs were isolated. A J-beta primer mix and a sample-barcoded 5' primer were used in a second PCR of about 6 to 12 cycles. The yield of each sample was at least 2.5 million CDR3-containing paired-end reads. In TCRdb, the 5' RACE reads were re-called with MiXCR into one record per CDR3 protein. Counted here are about 640,000 distinct CDR3 sequences, 58% occurring once; the ten biggest clones make up roughly 34%. Trimming cost V 4 bases and J 7 bases; bases outside gene matches: 8. The CDR3 loop spans 16 amino acids. Germline V lookup: CDR1 MDHEN, CDR2 SYDVKM. The data derive from a study of blood T cells in healthy people across ages. Turning to the study itself: About one barcoded beta molecule was captured per two T cells (by template switching). Regarding the study as a whole: The study found more naive CD4+ cells and higher diversity in long-lived than aged donors.

The source is a man in his 60s in good health. This rearrangement joins TRBV28 to TRBJ2-3; 13 bases agree with TRBD2. Sequenced: blood. In nucleotides, the CDR3 is TGTGCCAGCAGTTCCCGACTAGCGGGGGGTTGGAATACGCAGTATTTT. Its translation is CASSSRLAGGWNTQYF.